This entry lists 25 T cell receptor beta chains sequenced from one sample in a study of blood T cell repertoires in COVID-19. Libraries were prepared by immunoSEQ multiplex PCR; TCRdb keeps only in-frame clonotypes and omits some of them. The table has tens of thousands of clones, more than 70% seen once. Sequenced sample: peripheral blood. These receptors were collected from a man between 50 and 59 years old with COVID-19, enrolled during active disease.

The genes are TRBV6-4 and TRBJ1-6; no clear D. Between the trimmed V and J ends, which lost 0 bases and 8 bases, there was a span of 5 bases. From germline, CDR1 is MRHNA and CDR2 SNTAGT. The CDR3 length is 13 residues. This chain's CDR3 is CASSDSVDSPLHF. CDR3 coding DNA: TGTGCCAGCAGTGACTCCGTTGATTCACCCCTCCACTTT.

V and J are TRBV11-2 and TRBJ2-7; D is unclear. V gave up 5 bases and J gave up 5 bases, with 7 bases separating them. Per the germline V gene, CDR1 is SGHAT and CDR2 is FQNNGV. This CDR3 spans 11 amino acids. The CDR3 DNA reads TGTGCCAGCAGCCCCCTTAACGAGCAGTACTTC. Translation gives CASSPLNEQYF.

V is TRBV4-2 and J is TRBJ1-1, with 9 bases matching TRBD1. This CDR3 spans 15 amino acids. CDR1 is LGHNA, CDR2 YNFKEQ, per germline. V gave up 0 bases and J gave up 4 bases; unmatched junction bases: 3. The CDR3 coding sequence is TGTGCCAGCAGCCAAGAACAGGGGGCGATCACTGAAGCTTTCTTT. This translates into CASSQEQGAITEAFF.

V is TRBV5-4 and J is TRBJ1-6; TRBD1 aligns across 8 bases. This CDR3 is built from 15 residues. Germline CDR1 and CDR2: SGHNT and YYREEE (reference sequence). V was pared by 3 bases and J by 7 bases, with 6 bases of the junction left unmatched. CDR3 protein: CASSSARDRNSPLHF. In nucleotides, the CDR3 is TGTGCCAGCAGCTCGGCCCGGGACAGGAATTCACCCCTCCACTTT.

The chain uses TRBV6-5 and TRBJ1-2; a possible D gene is TRBD1 (5 bases). Trimming removed 9 bases from V and 5 bases from J, with 22 bases in between. The germline V gene encodes CDR1 MNHEY and CDR2 SVGAGI. This CDR3 is 15 amino acids long. The CDR3 is CASKPPSTGGYGYTF. DNA for the CDR3: TGTGCCAGTAAACCTCCCTCAACGGGGGGATATGGCTACACCTTC.

This clone was counted a single time. The chain recombines TRBV7-8 with TRBJ1-5; D is ambiguous. This CDR3 has 14 amino acids. Per germline, CDR1 SGHVS and CDR2 FQNEAQ. V was pared by 6 bases and J by 0 bases, with 9 bases between. The DNA of the CDR3 is TGTGCCAGCAGGCCTCTAAATAGCAATCAGCCCCAGCATTTT. Translated, it gives CASRPLNSNQPQHF. Variable domain in full (rest from reference TRBV7-8 and TRBJ1-5): GAGVSQSPRYKVAKRGQDVALRCDPISGHVSLFWYQQALGQGPEFLTYFQNEAQLDKSGLPSDRFFAERPEGSVSTLKIQRTQQEDSAVYLCASRPLNSNQPQHFGDGTRLSIL.

The chain carries TRBV19 and TRBJ1-5; D may be TRBD1 (6 bases). This CDR3 contains 16 residues. Germline V gives CDR1 LNHDA, CDR2 SQIVND (reference sequence). V lost 1 base, J lost 2 bases, and 12 bases lay in between. CDR3 coding DNA: TGTGCCAGTAGTATAGGGGGGCAGGTGCGCAATCAGCCCCAGCATTTT. It codes for CASSIGGQVRNQPQHF.

Written as DNA, the CDR3 is TGTGCCAGCAGCTTGGGGGCGAGCCACGAGCAGTACTTC. Translation gives CASSLGASHEQYF. The gene calls are TRBV5-6 and TRBJ2-7, with D uncertain. Germline V lookup: CDR1 SGHDT, CDR2 YYEEEE. The CDR3 totals 13 residues. Trimming removed 0 bases from V and 5 bases from J, with 9 bases in between.

The chain carries TRBV18 and TRBJ1-2; 10 bases align to TRBD1. The CDR3 extends over 14 amino acids. Germline loops: CDR1 KGHSH, CDR2 LQKENI. J was trimmed by 3 bases and V by 6 bases; bases with no gene match: 4. This CDR3 is CASSMTGGYYGYTF. In nucleotides, the CDR3 is TGTGCCAGCTCGATGACAGGGGGCTACTATGGCTACACCTTC.

The chain has TRBV28 and TRBJ1-5, with unresolved D. Germline V gene lookup returns CDR1 MDHEN and CDR2 SYDVKM. The CDR3 covers 16 residues. Trimming shortened V by 2 bases and J by 0 bases, and 11 bases separated the two germline ends. The CDR3 reads CASSLGAESSNQPQHF. CDR3 bases: TGTGCCAGCAGTTTAGGCGCGGAAAGTAGCAATCAGCCCCAGCATTTT.

The rearrangement links TRBV7-2 to TRBJ2-7; 7 bases match TRBD1. The CDR3 is made up of 15 amino acids. CDR1 and CDR2 (germline): SGHTA, FQGNSA. Losses at the gene ends were 3 bases for V and 3 bases for J; bases not matched to a gene: 8. The DNA for the CDR3 is TGTGCCAGCAGCTTCCTCCCCCGGGACAGCTACGAGCAGTACTTC. Translating it yields CASSFLPRDSYEQYF.

This chain connects TRBV20-1 to TRBJ2-5; 11 bases agree with TRBD2. CDR1 and CDR2 from the germline V gene are DFQATT and SNEGSKA (reference sequence). J lost 7 bases, V lost 3 bases, and 10 bases had no gene match. This CDR3 comprises 15 residues. The CDR3 is CSASDSGGAPGTQYF. The CDR3 nucleotides are TGCAGTGCTAGTGATAGCGGGGGGGCCCCGGGGACCCAGTACTTC.

This chain links TRBV5-1 with TRBJ1-5, with 7 bases that match TRBD1. CDR1 is SGHRS, CDR2 YFSETQ, per germline. The CDR3 consists of 15 residues. The V and J ends lost 0 bases and 3 bases, in that order; junction bases with no gene match: 3. The CDR3 here is CASSLETGVNQPQHF. The CDR3 DNA follows: TGCGCCAGCAGCTTGGAAACAGGGGTCAATCAGCCCCAGCATTTT.

The rearrangement links TRBV4-1 to TRBJ1-6; D perhaps matches TRBD1 (6 bases). Between the trimmed V and J ends, which lost 0 bases and 8 bases, there was a span of 14 bases. CDR3 length: 16 residues. Germline-derived CDR1 and CDR2 are MGHRA and YSYEKL. CDR3 nucleotides: TGCGCCAGCAGCCAAGAGGGGACAAGGGATGATTCACCCCTCCACTTT. It yields the protein CASSQEGTRDDSPLHF.

The gene calls are TRBV4-2 and TRBJ1-1; 7 bases agree with TRBD1. Germline assignment: CDR1 LGHNA and CDR2 YNFKEQ. The length of the CDR3 is 16 residues. V dropped 7 bases and J dropped 1; count of bases not matched to a gene: 12. DNA of the CDR3: TGTGCCAGCAAAACCCTAGGGACAGTATCGAACACTGAAGCTTTCTTT. Residues: CASKTLGTVSNTEAFF.

This chain links TRBV10-3 with TRBJ1-4; D call uncertain. Per the germline V gene, CDR1 is ENHRY and CDR2 is SYGVKD. The V end was cut by 11 bases, the J end by 4 bases, with 8 bases between. This CDR3 has 11 amino acids. CDR3 region: CASTNNEKLFF. CDR3 in DNA: TGTGCCTCTACTAATAATGAAAAACTGTTTTTT.

This chain joins TRBV19 and TRBJ1-3; unclear D gene. This CDR3 comprises 17 residues. V lost 6 bases and J lost 0, with 18 bases in between. Germline values: CDR1 LNHDA, CDR2 SQIVND (reference sequence). The CDR3 sequence: CASRTGTRLSSGNTIYF. CDR3 sequence (DNA): TGTGCCAGTAGGACCGGAACACGACTAAGCTCTGGAAACACCATATATTTT.

V gene TRBV4-3 combines with J gene TRBJ1-3; TRBD1 aligns across 8 bases. J lost 3 bases, V lost 6 bases, and 13 bases had no gene match. Germline V gives CDR1 LGHNA, CDR2 YSLEER. The CDR3 runs to 17 residues. The CDR3 sequence is CASSGSRFRGHGNTIYF. The CDR3 coding sequence is TGCGCCAGCAGTGGGTCCCGATTCAGGGGGCATGGAAACACCATATATTTT.

The chain combines TRBV25-1 with TRBJ1-2; 8 bases map to TRBD1. The junction had 6 bases not matched to a gene; V was cut back by 3 bases and J by 6 bases. The CDR3 sequence is 14 residues long. Germline V gene data show CDR1 as MGHDK and CDR2 as SYGVNS. DNA of the CDR3: TGTGCCAGCAGTGAGGACAGGGCAATCCATGGCTACACCTTC. This encodes CASSEDRAIHGYTF.

The CDR3 DNA follows: TGTGCCAGCAGCCAAGATTGGCAGGGCGCCTATGGCTACACCTTC. Its translation is CASSQDWQGAYGYTF. The gene calls are TRBV3-1 (or the pseudogene TRBV3-2) and TRBJ1-2; a possible D gene is TRBD1 (5 bases). Trimming left V 0 bases short and J 4 bases short, with 12 bases between. Germline CDR1 is LGHDT and CDR2 is YNNKEL (reference sequence). The CDR3 is 15 residues long.

This rearrangement joins TRBV30 to TRBJ2-7; 8 bases fit TRBD2. Germline assignment: CDR1 GTSNPN and CDR2 SVGIG (reference sequence). After removal of 3 bases from V and 1 base from J, the junction contained 8 bases not matched to a gene. The CDR3 loop spans 15 amino acids. The CDR3 region has the DNA TGTGCCTGGAGACTGAGCGGGGGCTCATCCTACGAGCAGTACTTC. Its protein product is CAWRLSGGSSYEQYF.

The V call is TRBV9, the J call TRBJ2-1; 9 nucleotides agree with TRBD1. V lost 2 bases and J lost 8; bases outside the gene matches: 5. This CDR3 comprises 14 residues. Germline-derived CDR1 and CDR2 are SGDLS and YYNGEE. The CDR3 loop reads CASSVRTGADEQFF. In nucleotides, the CDR3 is TGTGCCAGCAGCGTCCGGACAGGGGCGGATGAGCAGTTCTTC.

The chain carries TRBV3-1 (or the pseudogene TRBV3-2) and TRBJ2-5; 7 bases agree with TRBD1. J gave up 2 bases and V 2 bases, and 8 bases lay outside the gene matches. The CDR3 has 16 residues. The germline V gene has CDR1 LGHDT and CDR2 YNNKEL (reference sequence). The CDR3 loop is CASSQYHRGSQETQYF. The DNA for the CDR3 is TGTGCCAGCAGCCAATATCACAGGGGTTCACAAGAGACCCAGTACTTC.

The rearrangement uses TRBV18 and TRBJ2-7; 9 bases line up with TRBD1. Germline CDR1 is KGHSH and CDR2 is LQKENI. The J segment lost 3 bases and the V segment lost 0 bases, leaving 0 bases of the junction unmatched. The CDR3 covers 14 residues. The CDR3 here is CASSPPTGGYEQYF. CDR3 in DNA: TGTGCCAGCTCACCACCGACAGGGGGCTACGAGCAGTACTTC.

This CDR3 reads CASSPRTGRGYTF. The CDR3, as DNA: TGCGCCAGCAGCCCAAGGACAGGCCGGGGCTACACCTTC. This chain links TRBV4-1 with TRBJ1-2, with 7 bases fitting TRBD1. The J segment lost 8 bases and the V segment lost 4 bases, leaving 7 bases of the junction unmatched. This CDR3 has 13 amino acids. Germline V gene data show CDR1 as MGHRA and CDR2 as YSYEKL.